The clone carrying this T cell receptor (beta chain) was found many times. The read ends 3 residues before the CDR3 terminus; that terminus is restored from the germline J gene. The table came from immunoSEQ multiplex PCR; TCRdb's copy has only in-frame clones and leaves some out. The sample was found to contain approximately 50,000 clones, and every one recurs. V lost 3 bases and J lost 5, with 5 bases in between. The CDR3 extends over 13 amino acids. Per the germline V gene, CDR1 is LNHDA and CDR2 is SQIVND (reference sequence). The sample originates from a study of T cell clonality in common variable immunodeficiency.

This TCR was recovered from a person aged 18 to 70 in good health. The chain has TRBV19 and TRBJ1-6; no reliable D call. Sequenced: peripheral blood mononuclear cells. CDR3 protein: CASSIGDNSPLHF. CDR3 DNA, as far as it was read: TGTGCCAGTAGTATCGGGGATAATTCACCC.